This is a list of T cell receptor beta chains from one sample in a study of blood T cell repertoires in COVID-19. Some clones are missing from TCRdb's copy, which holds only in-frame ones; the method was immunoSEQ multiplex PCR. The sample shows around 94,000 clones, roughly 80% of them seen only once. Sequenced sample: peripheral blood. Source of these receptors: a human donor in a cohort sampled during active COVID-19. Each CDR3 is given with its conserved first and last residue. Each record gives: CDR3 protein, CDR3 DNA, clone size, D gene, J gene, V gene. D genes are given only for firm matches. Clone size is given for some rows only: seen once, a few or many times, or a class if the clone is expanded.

CDR3 protein: CASSEQGTGSYEQYF
CDR3 DNA: TGTGCCAGCAGTGAGCAAGGGACAGGGAGCTACGAGCAGTACTTC
clone size: -
D gene: TRBD1
J gene: TRBJ2-7
V gene: TRBV2

CDR3 protein: CASRLGGENTEAFF
CDR3 DNA: TGTGCCAGCAGATTGGGGGGGGAGAACACTGAAGCTTTCTTT
clone size: few
D gene: -
J gene: TRBJ1-1
V gene: TRBV11-2

CDR3 protein: CASSLEGASTDTQYF
CDR3 DNA: TGCGCCAGCAGCTTGGAAGGGGCTAGCACAGATACGCAGTATTTT
clone size: -
D gene: -
J gene: TRBJ2-3
V gene: TRBV5-1

CDR3 protein: CATSSAGRAQHF
CDR3 DNA: TGTGCCACCAGCAGCGCCGGCCGGGCCCAGCATTTT
clone size: few
D gene: -
J gene: TRBJ1-5
V gene: TRBV15

CDR3 protein: CASSQDRLAGAEQYF
CDR3 DNA: TGTGCCAGCAGCCAAGATCGTCTAGCGGGAGCCGAGCAGTACTTC
clone size: -
D gene: TRBD2
J gene: TRBJ2-7
V gene: TRBV3-1/TRBV3-2

CDR3 protein: CATQGYSGANVLTF
CDR3 DNA: TGTGCCACACAGGGTTACTCTGGGGCCAACGTCCTGACTTTC
clone size: -
D gene: -
J gene: TRBJ2-6
V gene: TRBV10-3

CDR3 protein: CASSLPGGEQYF
CDR3 DNA: TGTGCCAGCAGCCTCCCGGGTGGAGAGCAGTACTTC
clone size: -
D gene: -
J gene: TRBJ2-7
V gene: TRBV28

CDR3 protein: CASSSLGQGDAYGYTF
CDR3 DNA: TGTGCCAGTAGTAGTCTCGGACAGGGGGATGCCTATGGCTACACCTTC
clone size: -
D gene: TRBD1
J gene: TRBJ1-2
V gene: TRBV19

CDR3 protein: CASRPYPDRDSGYEQYF
CDR3 DNA: TGTGCCAGCAGACCATATCCCGACCGGGACTCGGGTTACGAGCAGTACTTC
clone size: -
D gene: -
J gene: TRBJ2-7
V gene: TRBV28

CDR3 protein: CASSRNRGSGANVLTF
CDR3 DNA: TGTGCCAGCAGCCGGAACCGGGGGTCTGGGGCCAACGTCCTGACTTTC
clone size: -
D gene: -
J gene: TRBJ2-6
V gene: TRBV7-9

CDR3 protein: CASSYLRTSGYEQYF
CDR3 DNA: TGTGCCAGCAGTTACCTACGGACTAGCGGTTACGAGCAGTACTTC
clone size: -
D gene: TRBD2
J gene: TRBJ2-7
V gene: TRBV6-5

CDR3 protein: CASSSTGNPYNEQFF
CDR3 DNA: TGCGCCAGCAGCTCAACAGGGAACCCCTACAATGAGCAGTTCTTC
clone size: -
D gene: -
J gene: TRBJ2-1
V gene: TRBV5-1

CDR3 protein: CASSLFSGGALYEQYF
CDR3 DNA: TGTGCCAGCAGCTTATTCTCCGGCGGGGCACTTTACGAGCAGTACTTC
clone size: once
D gene: -
J gene: TRBJ2-7
V gene: TRBV7-9

CDR3 protein: CASSPLQGGTEAFF
CDR3 DNA: TGTGCCAGCTCACCATTACAGGGGGGAACTGAAGCTTTCTTT
clone size: -
D gene: TRBD1
J gene: TRBJ1-1
V gene: TRBV18

CDR3 protein: CSAYSHSPLHF
CDR3 DNA: TGCAGTGCTTACAGCCATTCACCCCTCCACTTT
clone size: few
D gene: -
J gene: TRBJ1-6
V gene: TRBV20-1

CDR3 protein: CASHPGTNNEQFF
CDR3 DNA: TGTGCCAGCCACCCGGGGACAAACAATGAGCAGTTCTTC
clone size: -
D gene: -
J gene: TRBJ2-1
V gene: TRBV21-1

CDR3 protein: CASSYDRAGGNTIYF
CDR3 DNA: TGTGCCAGCAGCTACGACAGGGCAGGAGGAAACACCATATATTTT
clone size: -
D gene: TRBD1
J gene: TRBJ1-3
V gene: TRBV7-9

CDR3 protein: CATQGGSQPQHF
CDR3 DNA: TGTGCCACCCAGGGGGGATCGCAGCCCCAGCATTTT
clone size: -
D gene: TRBD1
J gene: TRBJ1-5
V gene: TRBV24-1

CDR3 protein: CASSPGLVVNEQFF
CDR3 DNA: TGTGCCAGCAGCCCCGGACTAGTTGTCAATGAGCAGTTCTTC
clone size: -
D gene: TRBD2
J gene: TRBJ2-1
V gene: TRBV4-2

CDR3 protein: CASSLGSGGLDEQYF
CDR3 DNA: TGCGCCAGCAGCTTGGGGTCAGGGGGCCTGGACGAGCAGTACTTC
clone size: -
D gene: TRBD1
J gene: TRBJ2-7
V gene: TRBV5-1

CDR3 protein: CASSLRDRDEQYF
CDR3 DNA: TGTGCCAGTAGTCTTCGGGACAGGGACGAGCAGTACTTC
clone size: -
D gene: TRBD1
J gene: TRBJ2-7
V gene: TRBV19

CDR3 protein: CAMAGLAGHPAVHEQFF
CDR3 DNA: TGTGCCATGGCGGGACTAGCGGGCCACCCTGCCGTTCATGAGCAGTTCTTC
clone size: once
D gene: TRBD2
J gene: TRBJ2-1
V gene: TRBV2

CDR3 protein: CASSLGLAEQYF
CDR3 DNA: TGTGCCAGCAGCTTAGGGCTTGCCGAGCAGTACTTC
clone size: -
D gene: -
J gene: TRBJ2-7
V gene: TRBV7-9

CDR3 protein: CGSGRALRETQYF
CDR3 DNA: TGTGGTAGCGGGAGGGCCTTGAGAGAGACCCAGTACTTC
clone size: -
D gene: TRBD2
J gene: TRBJ2-5
V gene: TRBV2

CDR3 protein: CASSQEQLYGYTF
CDR3 DNA: TGTGCCAGCAGCCAAGAACAGCTCTATGGCTACACCTTC
clone size: once
D gene: -
J gene: TRBJ1-2
V gene: TRBV3-1/TRBV3-2

CDR3 protein: CSGGMFAEAFF
CDR3 DNA: TGCAGTGGCGGAATGTTCGCTGAAGCTTTCTTT
clone size: -
D gene: -
J gene: TRBJ1-1
V gene: TRBV20-1

CDR3 protein: CAISEQGQEKLFF
CDR3 DNA: TGTGCCATCAGTGAACAGGGGCAGGAAAAACTGTTTTTT
clone size: -
D gene: TRBD1
J gene: TRBJ1-4
V gene: TRBV10-3

CDR3 protein: CASSRQGVYGYTF
CDR3 DNA: TGTGCCAGCTCTCGACAGGGGGTCTATGGCTACACCTTC
clone size: -
D gene: TRBD1
J gene: TRBJ1-2
V gene: TRBV7-2

CDR3 protein: CASSVLRGGSYNEQFF
CDR3 DNA: TGTGCCAGTAGTGTACTCAGGGGAGGGTCCTACAATGAGCAGTTCTTC
clone size: -
D gene: -
J gene: TRBJ2-1
V gene: TRBV19

CDR3 protein: CASSPRLAGGQGEQYF
CDR3 DNA: TGCGCCAGCAGCCCCCGACTAGCGGGAGGCCAGGGGGAGCAGTACTTC
clone size: -
D gene: TRBD2
J gene: TRBJ2-7
V gene: TRBV5-1

CDR3 protein: CASSANRGAFEKLFF
CDR3 DNA: TGTGCCAGTAGTGCCAACAGGGGAGCTTTTGAAAAACTGTTTTTT
clone size: once
D gene: TRBD1
J gene: TRBJ1-4
V gene: TRBV19

CDR3 protein: CASSIGSDGNQPQHF
CDR3 DNA: TGTGCCAGTAGTATTGGCAGCGATGGGAATCAGCCCCAGCATTTT
clone size: few
D gene: -
J gene: TRBJ1-5
V gene: TRBV19

CDR3 protein: CASSPPTGGGPQHF
CDR3 DNA: TGTGCCAGCTCACCACCGACAGGAGGAGGGCCCCAGCATTTT
clone size: -
D gene: -
J gene: TRBJ1-5
V gene: TRBV18

CDR3 protein: CASSVRGGRETQYF
CDR3 DNA: TGTGCCAGCAGCGTACGGGGGGGAAGGGAGACCCAGTACTTC
clone size: -
D gene: TRBD2
J gene: TRBJ2-5
V gene: TRBV9

CDR3 protein: CATRWGLAGQETQYF
CDR3 DNA: TGTGCCACCCGGTGGGGACTAGCCGGGCAAGAGACCCAGTACTTC
clone size: -
D gene: TRBD2
J gene: TRBJ2-5
V gene: TRBV6-5

CDR3 protein: CASSWEGPIEPQHF
CDR3 DNA: TGTGCCAGCAGTTGGGAGGGCCCAATAGAGCCCCAGCATTTT
clone size: -
D gene: -
J gene: TRBJ1-5
V gene: TRBV7-9

CDR3 protein: CASSFKTEAFF
CDR3 DNA: TGTGCCAGCAGTTTTAAAACTGAAGCTTTCTTT
clone size: once
D gene: -
J gene: TRBJ1-1
V gene: TRBV12-3/TRBV12-4

CDR3 protein: CASSPYNEQYF
CDR3 DNA: TGTGCCAGCAGTCCCTATAACGAGCAGTACTTC
clone size: -
D gene: -
J gene: TRBJ2-7
V gene: TRBV28

CDR3 protein: CASSLRGNSEKLFF
CDR3 DNA: TGTGCCAGCAGCTTAAGGGGTAATAGTGAAAAACTGTTTTTT
clone size: -
D gene: -
J gene: TRBJ1-4
V gene: TRBV5-6

CDR3 protein: CSAGTGLNEKLFF
CDR3 DNA: TGCAGCGCCGGGACAGGACTCAATGAAAAACTGTTTTTT
clone size: -
D gene: TRBD1
J gene: TRBJ1-4
V gene: TRBV29-1